The T cell receptor (beta chain) under discussion was sequenced for a study of identical twins. TCRdb used MiXCR to reprocess the 5' RACE reads, holding one entry per CDR3 protein. This sample has 350,000 to 450,000 distinct CDR3 sequences, with less than 20% found just once. Overall study results and limits: Excess low generation probability was seen in twin-shared out-of-frame alpha sequences. Among monozygotic twins, out-of-frame TCR alpha sharing exceeded what models predicted. Cord blood's abundant beta clonotypes had fewer insertions, unlike memory repertoires.

A note on this clonotype: No antigen is known for it.

There are 18 residues in the CDR3. CDR1 is SGHAT and CDR2 is FQDESV in the germline V gene (reference sequence). Trimming removed 2 bases at V and 0 bases at J, with 20 bases between. The chain couples TRBV11-1 to TRBJ2-7; D might be TRBD1 (5 bases). The sequence was obtained from a man aged 45-65 years in good health. The sequencing input was naive T cells sorted from blood. In DNA form, the CDR3 reads TGTGCCAGCAGCTTAAGCAGGGTTCGCCAGTCTTCCTCCTACGAGCAGTACTTC. This translates into CASSLSRVRQSSSYEQYF.